What follows describes a single T cell receptor (beta chain). The CDR3 loop spans 14 amino acids. CDR1 and CDR2 (germline): LNHNV, YYDKDF (reference sequence). V lost 9 bases and J lost 4, with 16 bases in between. The data stem from a study of blood T cell repertoires in COVID-19. Original analysis: Estimation of nucleated cell counts was performed using reference gene primer amplification. Produced via immunoSEQ multiplex PCR; TCRdb's table is partial and in-frame only. V, J and clone size reflect that table, while D and trimming were determined from the DNA. Among 200,000 to 250,000 clones listed, about 87% were seen once.

The origin of this receptor is a man aged 70 or older with acute or convalescent COVID-19. This chain uses TRBV15 with TRBJ2-1, with D possibly being TRBD2 (5 bases). Sequenced input: peripheral blood. In DNA form, the CDR3 reads TGTGCCACGCGGGCCAGGCAGGAATACAATGAGCAGTTCTTC. Encoded protein: CATRARQEYNEQFF.